The rows below give T cell receptor beta chains drawn from one sample of a study of T-cell reconstitution after alpha-beta-depleted transplantation in children. TCRdb re-called the PCR reads through MiXCR, storing one row per CDR3 protein. This table has fewer than 20,000 distinct CDR3 sequences, approximately 5.3% appearing once. The specimen was PBMCs, collected before TCRalphabeta/CD19-depleted stem cell transplant. Receptors originate from a boy younger than 18 with acute lymphoblastic leukemia, due to receive a stem cell transplant. Both conserved end residues are part of each CDR3. The D gene is left open where the match is weak. Only some rows state a clone size, as once, few, many or a class for expanded clones.

NA,many,TRBV20-1,TRBJ1-3,TGCAGTGCTAGAGATCGGGTATACTCTGGAAACACCATATATTTT,CSARDRVYSGNTIYF
NA,many,TRBV19,TRBJ1-5,TGTGCCAGTAGTATAGGACAGAGCAATCAGCCCCAGCATTTT,CASSIGQSNQPQHF
NA,NA,TRBV4-1,TRBJ1-3,TGTGCCAGGGGCCCTGACAGCGGTAACACCATATATTTT,CARGPDSGNTIYF
NA,many,TRBV3-1,TRBJ2-1,TGTGCCAGCAGCCAAGCTATTAGCAATGAGCAGTTCTTC,CASSQAISNEQFF
TRBD2,many,TRBV7-8,TRBJ2-1,TGTGCCAGCAGCCTCAAGCGGGAGCGGTTCTTC,CASSLKRERFF
NA,many,TRBV10-3,TRBJ2-7,TGTGCCATCTGGGCAGGGGGGGACGAGCAGTACTTC,CAIWAGGDEQYF
NA,many,TRBV15,TRBJ2-5,TGTGCCACCAGCAGATGGGGGGCGGGAGTTCAAGAGACCCAGTACTTC,CATSRWGAGVQETQYF
NA,many,TRBV6-2/TRBV6-3,TRBJ1-2,TGTGCCAGCACCCAAACGCTTGGACAGAACTATGGCTACACCTTC,CASTQTLGQNYGYTF
NA,large,TRBV29-1,TRBJ1-1,TGCAGCGTGGCCACCCGTTGGGGAGAAGCTTTCTTT,CSVATRWGEAFF
NA,medium-sized,TRBV7-6,TRBJ2-1,TGTGCCAGCAGCTTCCAGAGTTACAATGAGCAGTTCTTC,CASSFQSYNEQFF
NA,many,TRBV11-2,TRBJ2-5,TGTGCCAGCAGCTACACGGTACAGGGAGTGGAAGAGACCCAGTACTTC,CASSYTVQGVEETQYF
NA,many,TRBV29-1,TRBJ1-2,TGCAGCGTTGACATTAACTATGGCTACACCTTC,CSVDINYGYTF
TRBD2,medium-sized,TRBV24-1,TRBJ2-1,TGTGCCACCCAAAGCGGGACGATCTCCTACAATGAGCAGTTCTTC,CATQSGTISYNEQFF
NA,many,TRBV7-9,TRBJ2-2,TGTGCCAGCGGCGAAAACACCGGGGAGCTGTTTTTT,CASGENTGELFF
TRBD2,many,TRBV20-1,TRBJ2-7,TGCAGTGCTAGTTTGCAGCGGGGGGACCGCGAGCAGTACTTC,CSASLQRGDREQYF
TRBD2,NA,TRBV6-4,TRBJ2-3,TGTATCAGCAGTGAGGACCTCGGACTAGCGGGTAGCACAGATACGCAGTATTTT,CISSEDLGLAGSTDTQYF
NA,medium-sized,TRBV7-9,TRBJ2-1,TGTGCCAGCAGCGGACCGCGGGTAAGCTCCTACAATGAGCAGTTCTTC,CASSGPRVSSYNEQFF
NA,many,TRBV2,TRBJ1-5,TGTGCCAGCAGGTTCGGGCTCTCCGAAAATCAGCCCCAGCATTTT,CASRFGLSENQPQHF
NA,many,TRBV7-9,TRBJ2-7,TGTGCCAGCAGCCTGCTTAAGGGCAGGGGTGCCTACGAGCAGTACTTC,CASSLLKGRGAYEQYF
NA,many,TRBV11-2,TRBJ1-2,TGTGCCAGCAGCGCCCAAGTAACTGCAGACTATGGCTACACCTTC,CASSAQVTADYGYTF
TRBD1,many,TRBV11-2,TRBJ2-1,TGTGCCAGCAGCCGGACAGGGGGGTTAGTAAAGTACAATGAGCAGTTCTTC,CASSRTGGLVKYNEQFF
NA,many,TRBV6-5,TRBJ1-1,TGTGCCAGCAGTCACACAGGGTCAGCGACTGAAGCTTTCTTT,CASSHTGSATEAFF
NA,few,TRBV19,TRBJ1-2,TGTGCCAGTAGTATAGTGGCCGGGACGTACTTCTACACCTTC,CASSIVAGTYFYTF
NA,many,TRBV5-5,TRBJ1-1,TGTGCCAGCAGCTTAGTCTTCGGGGTACGGACTGAAGCTTTCTTT,CASSLVFGVRTEAFF
NA,many,TRBV12-3/TRBV12-4,TRBJ2-3,TGTGCCAGCACCAGCCGGACCACAGATACGCAGTATTTT,CASTSRTTDTQYF
NA,many,TRBV6-1,TRBJ1-1,TGTGCCAGCAGTGAATGGGGCACTGAAGCTTTCTTT,CASSEWGTEAFF
NA,many,TRBV25-1,TRBJ2-6,TGTGCCAGCAGTGAATTTCCATCGGGTTCCTCTGGGGCCAACGTCCTGACTTTC,CASSEFPSGSSGANVLTF
NA,medium-sized,TRBV4-1,TRBJ2-2,TGCGCCAGCAGCCAGACCGACGGGGAGCTGTTTTTT,CASSQTDGELFF
NA,many,TRBV5-1,TRBJ1-6,TGCGCCAGCAGCTTTGGGGATTCACCCCTCCACTTT,CASSFGDSPLHF
TRBD2,many,TRBV28,TRBJ2-7,TGTGCCAGCAGTCCTCTATGGGCGGGAGGGCGGTACGAGCAGTACTTC,CASSPLWAGGRYEQYF